Listed below are T cell receptor beta chains from one sample, sequenced in a study of T cell responses to AZD1222 COVID-19 vaccine. Clones were sequenced by immunoSEQ multiplex PCR, and TCRdb holds only the in-frame ones, with some missing. The profile covers fewer than 200,000 clones, with 90% to 95% appearing a single time and 3.6% taken by the ten largest. Sequenced material: peripheral blood, taken 28 days after the second dose of the MenACWY control vaccine. These receptors all come from an adult who received the MenACWY meningococcal vaccine as a control. Both conserved end residues are part of each CDR3. D genes are given only for firm matches. A row's size may be missing; if present it is once, few, many or a size class.

- TRBJ2-7 TRBV25-1 - CASSLTGTSYAEQYF TGTGCCAGCAGCCTCACCGGGACTTCGTACGCTGAGCAGTACTTC
- TRBJ2-7 TRBV13 - CASSPRTPPHEQYF TGTGCCAGCAGCCCCCGCACACCACCCCACGAGCAGTACTTC
- TRBJ1-4 TRBV18 once CASSPSREANEKLFF TGTGCCAGCTCACCATCCCGGGAAGCTAATGAAAAACTGTTTTTT
- TRBJ1-5 TRBV6-2/TRBV6-3 - CASSNTGYQPQHF TGTGCCAGCAGTAACACGGGATATCAGCCCCAGCATTTT
TRBD2 TRBJ2-3 TRBV19 - CASSNGVRTSGSTTDTQYF TGTGCCAGTAGCAACGGGGTTCGGACTAGCGGGAGTACCACAGATACGCAGTATTTT
TRBD1 TRBJ2-2 TRBV6-2/TRBV6-3 - CASSPDRGIGELFF TGTGCCAGCAGTCCGGACAGGGGGATAGGGGAGCTGTTTTTT
TRBD1 TRBJ2-1 TRBV28 - CASLGQPYNEQFF TGTGCCAGCCTGGGACAGCCGTACAATGAGCAGTTCTTC
TRBD1 TRBJ1-5 TRBV24-1 - CATSGQGSNQPQHF TGTGCCACCAGCGGACAGGGCAGCAATCAGCCCCAGCATTTT
- TRBJ1-6 TRBV18 - CASSPDQLSYNSPLHF TGTGCCAGCTCACCGGATCAGCTCTCCTATAATTCACCCCTCCACTTT
- TRBJ2-3 TRBV7-5 - CVRSLPSRVGADTQYF TGTGTCAGAAGCTTACCCAGCCGGGTGGGGGCAGATACGCAGTATTTT
TRBD1 TRBJ1-4 TRBV12-5 - CASGSAGGWDEKLFF TGTGCTAGTGGTTCGGCAGGGGGATGGGATGAAAAACTGTTTTTT
TRBD2 TRBJ2-3 TRBV7-3 - CASSLRVSGRTDTQYF TGTGCCAGCAGCTTAAGGGTTAGCGGGAGGACAGATACGCAGTATTTT
TRBD2 TRBJ2-3 TRBV6-4 - CASSVLAGGPSSTDTQYF TGTGCCAGCAGCGTACTAGCGGGAGGACCCTCTAGCACAGATACGCAGTATTTT
TRBD2 TRBJ2-2 TRBV5-1 - CASSTGLAGGTGELFF TGCGCCAGCAGCACGGGACTAGCGGGAGGTACCGGGGAGCTGTTTTTT
- TRBJ2-5 TRBV6-5 - CASQWQLQETQYF TGTGCCAGCCAATGGCAGCTCCAAGAGACCCAGTACTTC
TRBD2 TRBJ2-5 TRBV7-2 - CASSLDFGTSGKETQYF TGTGCCAGCAGCTTAGATTTCGGGACTAGCGGGAAAGAGACCCAGTACTTC
- TRBJ1-6 TRBV5-6 - CASSLAGGVGSPLHF TGTGCCAGCAGCTTGGCCGGAGGGGTGGGTTCACCCCTCCACTTT
TRBD2 TRBJ2-1 TRBV7-2 - CASSLASGVNEQFF TGTGCCAGCAGCTTAGCTAGCGGGGTAAATGAGCAGTTCTTC
- TRBJ1-2 TRBV18 - CASSPGTVNGYTF TGTGCCAGCTCACCGGGGACCGTGAATGGCTACACCTTC
TRBD2 TRBJ2-3 TRBV29-1 - CSVAYGLAGPTDTQYF TGCAGCGTTGCCTATGGACTAGCGGGACCCACAGATACGCAGTATTTT
- TRBJ1-1 TRBV28 - CASSFGNTEAFF TGTGCCAGCAGTTTTGGAAACACTGAAGCTTTCTTT
- TRBJ2-5 TRBV6-1 - CASSGLGRRGQETQYF TGTGCCAGCAGTGGACTGGGCCGTAGGGGGCAAGAGACCCAGTACTTC
- TRBJ1-2 TRBV28 - CASRSGQRGGYTF TGTGCCAGCAGGAGCGGACAGCGAGGCGGCTACACCTTC
TRBD1 TRBJ2-1 TRBV5-1 - CASSFPGGPYNEQFF TGCGCCAGCAGCTTCCCAGGGGGACCTTACAATGAGCAGTTCTTC
- TRBJ1-4 TRBV19 - CASSMGKTNEKLFF TGTGCCAGTAGTATGGGGAAAACTAATGAAAAACTGTTTTTT
- TRBJ2-7 TRBV5-6 - CASSRRGRAYEQYF TGTGCCAGCAGCCGGAGGGGGAGGGCCTACGAGCAGTACTTC
- TRBJ2-3 TRBV30 - CAWKQEFADTQYF TGTGCCTGGAAGCAGGAGTTTGCGGATACGCAGTATTTT
TRBD2 TRBJ2-1 TRBV5-5 - CASSFMGVGSGSGEQFF TGTGCCAGCAGCTTTATGGGGGTGGGTAGCGGGAGTGGTGAGCAGTTCTTC
- TRBJ1-4 TRBV5-4 - CASSSHQQDYHHF TGTGCCAGCAGCTCACACCAACAGGACTATCACCATTTT
TRBD1 TRBJ1-2 TRBV7-2 - CASSYLGGQGDGYTF TGTGCCAGCAGCTATCTGGGAGGGCAGGGGGATGGCTACACCTTC
- TRBJ1-5 TRBV30 once CAWSVGTETQPQHF TGTGCCTGGAGTGTGGGGACCGAGACTCAGCCCCAGCATTTT
TRBD1 TRBJ2-7 TRBV6-1 - CASSDPNGRTGADSYEQYF TGTGCCAGCAGTGACCCCAACGGACGGACAGGGGCCGACTCCTACGAGCAGTACTTC
TRBD2 TRBJ2-7 TRBV7-6 - CASSLGLAGSYEQYF TGTGCCAGCAGCTTGGGTCTAGCGGGGTCCTACGAGCAGTACTTC
- TRBJ2-2 TRBV6-1 - CASSEIGPLPGELFF TGTGCCAGCAGTGAAATTGGGCCATTACCCGGGGAGCTGTTTTTT
- TRBJ1-3 TRBV7-2 - CASRGGGGSGNTIYF TGTGCCAGCAGAGGGGGAGGGGGCTCTGGAAACACCATATATTTT
- TRBJ1-6 TRBV27 - CASRSGTSHSPLHF TGTGCCAGCAGATCCGGGACAAGCCATTCACCCCTCCACTTT
- TRBJ1-1 TRBV19 - CASSIASGTYGYTEAFF TGTGCCAGTAGTATAGCCAGCGGGACCTACGGGTACACTGAAGCTTTCTTT
TRBD2 TRBJ2-4 TRBV24-1 - CATSKFLRWGGLAKNIQYF TGTGCCACCAGTAAGTTTCTCCGTTGGGGGGGATTAGCCAAAAACATTCAGTACTTC
- TRBJ1-2 TRBV5-5 - CASSPREGNHYGYTF TGTGCCAGCAGCCCCCGGGAAGGGAATCACTATGGCTACACCTTC
- TRBJ1-2 TRBV7-8 - CASSWGGEGYTF TGTGCCAGCAGCTGGGGGGGAGAAGGCTACACCTTC
- TRBJ2-2 TRBV19 once CASSPGRRSTGELFF TGTGCCAGTAGTCCGGGACGGAGGTCCACCGGGGAGCTGTTTTTT
- TRBJ1-1 TRBV21-1 - CASSYRTVHITYTEAFF TGTGCCAGCAGCTACCGGACGGTACATATCACCTACACTGAAGCTTTCTTT
- TRBJ2-7 TRBV28 once CASTKGQNGGYEQYF TGTGCCAGCACCAAGGGACAGAACGGGGGGTACGAGCAGTACTTC
- TRBJ1-5 TRBV27 - CASSLGSGSNQPQHF TGTGCCAGCAGTTTGGGGTCTGGTAGCAATCAGCCCCAGCATTTT
TRBD1 TRBJ2-7 TRBV10-3 - CAISEEGASYEQYF TGTGCCATCAGTGAGGAGGGGGCGTCCTACGAGCAGTACTTC
- TRBJ1-6 TRBV3-1/TRBV3-2 - CASSQGWDRPLHF TGTGCCAGCAGCCAAGGATGGGATCGACCCCTCCACTTT
TRBD1 TRBJ1-1 TRBV7-9 once CASSFRGNPEAFF TGTGCCAGCAGCTTCAGGGGGAACCCTGAAGCTTTCTTT
TRBD1 TRBJ1-4 TRBV30 - CAWDRGQTNEKLFF TGTGCCTGGGACAGGGGGCAAACTAATGAAAAACTGTTTTTT
- TRBJ1-4 TRBV13 - CASSLGLGAGEKLFF TGTGCCAGCAGCTTAGGGCTGGGGGCGGGCGAAAAACTGTTTTTT
- TRBJ1-1 TRBV5-1 - CASSLADRNMNTEAFF TGCGCCAGCAGCTTGGCCGACAGGAACATGAACACTGAAGCTTTCTTT
TRBD1 TRBJ2-1 TRBV3-1/TRBV3-2 - CASSQVRGRNSEQFF TGTGCCAGCAGCCAAGTAAGGGGGCGGAATAGTGAGCAGTTCTTC
TRBD2 TRBJ2-3 TRBV24-1 once CATSDLTSGSTDTQYF TGTGCCACCAGTGACCTGACTAGCGGTAGCACAGATACGCAGTATTTT
TRBD2 TRBJ2-2 TRBV6-2/TRBV6-3 - CASSYRKTSAGELFF TGTGCCAGCAGTTACCGCAAGACTAGCGCCGGGGAGCTGTTTTTT
TRBD1 TRBJ2-3 TRBV11-3 - CASSQGQLITDTQYF TGTGCCAGCAGCCAGGGACAGCTTATCACAGATACGCAGTATTTT
- TRBJ1-4 TRBV19 - CASRRSGVREKLFF TGTGCCAGTCGCCGATCGGGGGTCCGGGAAAAACTGTTTTTT